The 18 T cell receptor beta chains reported below all come from one sample, sequenced in a study of blood T cells in healthy people across ages. A J-beta primer mix and a sample-barcoded 5' primer were used in a second PCR of roughly 7 to 12 cycles. TCRdb recomputed calls from the 5' RACE reads with MiXCR, one row per CDR3 protein. The data show roughly 700,000 distinct CDR3 sequences, roughly 25% seen once. This same sample was also taken into another study, of T cells of mothers and their children.

The sequenced material came from blood. These receptor sequences come from a boy aged 10-17 years in good health.

This clonotype came up many times. The rearrangement links TRBV5-1 to TRBJ1-4; 7 bases agree with TRBD1. Germline V gives CDR1 SGHRS, CDR2 YFSETQ. The CDR3 is 14 residues long. Germline trimming cut 4 bases from V and 5 bases from J; bases unmatched to any gene: 5. CDR3 loop: CASSLGTANEKLFF. For the CDR3, the DNA is TGCGCCAGCAGCCTCGGGACAGCGAATGAAAAACTGTTTTTT. Based on the CDR3 plus reference TRBV5-1 and TRBJ1-4, the full variable domain is KAGVTQTPRYLIKTRGQQVTLSCSPISGHRSVSWYQQTPGQGLQFLFEYFSETQRNKGNFPGRFSGRQFSNSRSEMNVSTLELGDSALYLCASSLGTANEKLFFGSGTQLSVL.

The CDR3 bases are TGTGCCACCATCTCCAATGAGCAGTTCTTC. Protein: CATISNEQFF. The chain carries TRBV15 and TRBJ2-1; no clear D. Germline-derived CDR1 and CDR2 are LNHNV and YYDKDF (reference sequence). The V and J ends lost 7 bases and 6 bases respectively, with 4 bases between them. The CDR3 contains 10 residues.

This clonotype was seen a few times. This chain connects TRBV11-2 to TRBJ2-5; D is possibly TRBD1 (6 bases). CDR1 and CDR2 (germline): SGHAT, FQNNGV. V was cut by 4 bases and J by 5 bases, with 14 bases left in between. The length of the CDR3 is 14 residues. The CDR3 region has the DNA TGTGCCAGCAGCTGGGCAGGGGCGCTGGAGACCCAGTACTTC. It codes for CASSWAGALETQYF.

The chain links TRBV29-1 to TRBJ2-4; TRBD1 agrees at 9 bases. The V and J ends lost 0 bases and 15 bases, in that order; junction bases with no gene match: 9. This CDR3 contains 13 residues. The germline V gene has CDR1 SQVTM and CDR2 ANQGSEA. The CDR3 reads CSVEDWRDRALYF. CDR3 coding DNA: TGCAGCGTTGAAGATTGGCGGGACAGGGCATTGTACTTC.

This clonotype was seen a few times. This chain links TRBV11-2 with TRBJ1-4, with D possibly matching TRBD1 (6 bases). Deletions cut 5 bases from V and 10 bases from J, with 14 bases between. The CDR3 totals 13 residues. The germline V gene has CDR1 SGHAT and CDR2 FQNNGV. This CDR3 reads CASSQGTQGKLFF. The CDR3 DNA reads as TGTGCCAGCAGCCAGGGGACACAAGGAAAACTGTTTTTT.

CDR3 nucleotide sequence: TGTGCCAGCAGCCAAGAATGGTCCTACGAGCAGTACTTC. It is translated as CASSQEWSYEQYF. V is TRBV14 and J is TRBJ2-7, with unresolved D. This CDR3 region has 13 residues. V was cut by 0 bases and J by 1 base, with 4 bases left in between. Per the germline V gene, CDR1 is SGHDN and CDR2 is FVKESK. Full variable domain (remainder filled in from reference TRBV14 and TRBJ2-7): EAGVTQFPSHSVIEKGQTVTLRCDPISGHDNLYWYRRVMGKEIKFLLHFVKESKQDESGMPNNRFLAERTGGTYSTLKVQPAELEDSGVYFCASSQEWSYEQYFGPGTRLTVT.

This clonotype came up a few times. The chain links TRBV3-1 to TRBJ2-5; 12 nucleotides line up with TRBD2. The length of the CDR3 is 19 residues. Germline V gives CDR1 LGHDT, CDR2 YNNKEL (reference sequence). J lost 3 bases, V lost 0 bases, and 11 bases had no gene match. CDR3 DNA: TGTGCCAGCAGCCAAGAAGACGCGACTAGCGGGAGAGTCGAAGAGACCCAGTACTTC. As protein: CASSQEDATSGRVEETQYF.

This clonotype showed up just a few times. The J gene is TRBJ1-1, the V gene TRBV21-1; no check of the table's D call, TRBD1, against the DNA was made. TRBV21-1 is given as a pseudogene. CDR3 length: 16 residues. In nucleotides, the CDR3 is TGTGCCAGCAGTAAAGACAGGGGGCGCGGCCGGACTGAAGCTTTCTTT. Its protein is CASSKDRGRGRTEAFF.

This chain links TRBV7-2 with TRBJ1-4; 8 bases fit TRBD1. V gave up 1 base and J gave up 1 base; unmatched junction bases: 5. This CDR3 is 17 amino acids long. Germline V gene data show CDR1 as SGHTA and CDR2 as FQGNSA. The CDR3 nucleotides read TGTGCCAGCAGCTTAGACGGCAGGGGGCGAACTAATGAAAAACTGTTTTTT. Its protein product is CASSLDGRGRTNEKLFF.

This clonotype was seen a single time. The rearrangement links TRBV27 to TRBJ2-5; D is unclear. Gene TRBJ2-7 matches the end of the DNA better, so the J call may be wrong. Germline loops: CDR1 MNHEY, CDR2 SMNVEV (reference sequence). This CDR3 has 12 residues. CDR3 coding DNA: TGTGCCAGCGGAGAAGTTTACTACGAGCAGTACTTC. As protein: CASGEVYYEQYF.

As for this clonotype: Just one base apart from a much larger clone, this may be a read error. This chain connects TRBV7-2 to TRBJ2-1; D unclear. The J call may be faulty, since TRBJ2-5 better matches the DNA end. The CDR3 sequence is 14 residues long. Germline CDR1 SGHTA, CDR2 FQGNSA. The CDR3: CTSSLSLGGETQYF. CDR3 DNA: TGTACCAGCAGCTTATCTCTGGGCGGTGAGACCCAGTACTTC.

The genes are TRBV12-5 and TRBJ1-4; D may be TRBD1 (6 bases). CDR3 length: 15 residues. In germline, CDR1 is LGHNT, CDR2 FRNRAP. V lost 0 bases and J 5 bases, leaving 10 bases between the germline ends. In nucleotides, the CDR3 is TGTGCTAGTGGTTTGGTAGTACAGGGCAATGAAAAACTGTTTTTT. Translated, it gives CASGLVVQGNEKLFF.

This clonotype was found a few times. The chain couples TRBV3-1 to TRBJ2-7; D unresolved. Germline lookup yields CDR1 LGHDT and CDR2 YNNKEL (reference sequence). This CDR3 is 16 amino acids long. Trimming took 2 bases from V and 1 from J, leaving 15 bases between them. CDR3 DNA: TGTGCCAGCAGCCAATTCCGGGCAAGCCTTTCCTACGAGCAGTACTTC. Residues: CASSQFRASLSYEQYF.

This clonotype was recorded at least ten times. The V and J genes are TRBV3-1 and TRBJ2-7, with 9 bases lining up with TRBD2. The germline V gene encodes CDR1 LGHDT and CDR2 YNNKEL (reference sequence). V was pared by 1 base and J by 2 bases, with 0 bases of the junction left unmatched. This CDR3 has 14 amino acids. The CDR3: CASSQVAGAYEQYF. The DNA for the CDR3 is TGTGCCAGCAGCCAAGTAGCGGGGGCCTACGAGCAGTACTTC.

The chain carries TRBV2 and TRBJ1-2, with D possibly being TRBD1 (5 bases). The CDR3 is 12 residues long. The V end was cut by 10 bases, the J end by 2 bases, with 11 bases between. Germline V lookup: CDR1 SNHLY, CDR2 FYNNEI. The CDR3 loop is CANDRPNYGYTF. The DNA of the CDR3 is TGTGCCAACGACAGACCCAACTATGGCTACACCTTC.

In its sample, this clonotype was seen a few times. The chain uses TRBV7-9 and TRBJ2-1, with 13 bases that match TRBD2. The CDR3 covers 15 residues. The V gene's germline CDR1 is SEHNR and CDR2 FQNEAQ (reference sequence). V trimming: 5 bases; J trimming: 10 bases; junction bases outside the gene matches: 8. CDR3 DNA: TGTGCCAGCAGCAAGGGTGGACTAGCGGGAGAGGAGCAGTTCTTC. This codes for CASSKGGLAGEEQFF.

This clonotype was counted between two and nine times. The chain combines TRBV28 with TRBJ2-3, with TRBD1 matching 9 bases. Looked up from germline, CDR1 is MDHEN and CDR2 is SYDVKM. The CDR3 length is 14 residues. Germline trimming cut 6 bases from V and 5 bases from J; bases unmatched to any gene: 6. CDR3 sequence reads: CASSARQGGDTQYF. CDR3 sequence (DNA): TGTGCCAGCAGCGCCCGACAGGGGGGAGATACGCAGTATTTT.

This chain connects TRBV19 to TRBJ1-5; no firm D call. The CDR3 has 14 residues. Deletions cut 1 base from V and 3 bases from J, with 7 bases between. CDR1 and CDR2 from the germline V gene are LNHDA and SQIVND (reference sequence). The DNA for the CDR3 is TGTGCCAGTAGTATAGCTGGTCCCAATCAGCCCCAGCATTTT. Amino acid sequence: CASSIAGPNQPQHF.